This T cell receptor (beta chain) was observed in a study of blood T cell repertoires in COVID-19. Overall study: Acute and convalescent COVID-19 samples came from the United States, Italy and Spain. The analysed material was cDNA or gDNA that came from T cells, B-cell-depleted T cells, or PBMCs.

CDR3 length equals 13 residues. The germline V gene has CDR1 LNHDA and CDR2 SQIVND (reference sequence). Trimming shortened V by 3 bases and J by 4 bases, and 7 bases separated the two germline ends. Original methodology: Amplified reference gene primers provided the basis for estimating nucleated cell counts. Profiling relied on immunoSEQ multiplex PCR, and the TCRdb table lists in-frame clones only, not all of them. Clone size and V and J calls were adopted from that table, with D and trimming inferred from the DNA. The sample has about 260,000 clones, approximately 90% seen once; the top ten hold 3.5% to 4.5%.

This receptor was obtained from a woman in her 40s with acute or convalescent COVID-19. Source material: peripheral blood. The chain joins TRBV19 to TRBJ1-5; tentatively, D is TRBD1 (5 bases). This CDR3 is CASSIGGNQPQHF. CDR3 DNA: TGTGCCAGTAGTATCGGGGGGAATCAGCCCCAGCATTTT.